The text below deals with one TCR beta chain. No antigen is known for it. This entry comes from a study of OX40 agonist ivuxolimab in advanced cancers. Study context: Ivuxolimab is a fully human IgG2 antibody that activates OX40 (CD134). Study conclusions and caveats: CD4+ and CD8+ T cells in blood underwent clonal expansion by week 6 at 0.1 to 3.0 mg/kg.

Only in-frame clones appear in the TCRdb table, and some are missing; sequencing was by immunoSEQ multiplex PCR. Of about 96,000 clones listed, under 85% are singletons. V lost 3 bases, J lost 1 base, and 3 bases stayed unmatched. The CDR3 contains 16 residues. The germline CDR1 and CDR2 sequences are SGHTA and FQGNSA. The sequences come from CD4+ or CD8+ T cells sorted from blood, collected in a trial of the OX40 agonist ivuxolimab. This sequence originates from an adult with an advanced solid tumor such as melanoma, head and neck, liver or kidney cancer. The chain couples TRBV7-2 to TRBJ2-3; 11 bases are a match to TRBD2. CDR3 in amino acids: CASSFSGGAGTDTQYF. CDR3 coding DNA: TGTGCCAGCAGCTTTAGCGGGGGGGCGGGCACAGATACGCAGTATTTT.